The T cell receptor beta chain under discussion was sequenced for a study of glioma-infiltrating T cells (dated by TCRdb to the mid-2010s). Regarding the research as a whole: Sequencing of TCR alpha- and beta-chain repertoires was performed on glioma tissue, on non-neoplastic brain tissue, and on matched peripheral blood mononuclear cells. The paired cohort was made up of three low-grade glioma patients, under ten primary glioblastoma patients and three non-glioma patients who contributed non-neoplastic brain tissue. To gauge divergence between tissue and blood T-cell populations, every tissue-infiltrating repertoire was compared against the peripheral blood repertoire from the same patient. Summary of the overall study and its limitations: Tissue and blood shared very few CDR3 sequences, a result attributed to high CDR3 diversity and limited sampling. Group comparisons rested on small numbers: three non-neoplastic, three low-grade glioma and 7 or 8 glioblastoma patients. VJ-independent divergence between tissue and blood was below expectation in non-neoplastic patients but above expectation in all gliomas, especially low-grade gliomas.

From the germline V gene (reference sequence), CDR1 is MNHEY and CDR2 is SMNVEV. Its CDR3 holds 13 amino acids, cysteine through phenylalanine. The retained sequence is limited to the CDR3, 39 bases, with the frame set at the first base. V lost 7 bases and J lost 7 bases; the stretch between them is 13 bases long. This clonotype has a handful of counts. Its recognized antigen is unknown. Base-call qualities are not available, and no considerably larger clone is one nucleotide away. The iRepertoire nested amplicon-rescue multiplex PCR (arm-PCR) platform was used to amplify TCR alpha and beta CDR3 regions from RNA. One-step reverse transcription and amplification used about 85-450 ng of tissue mRNA or PBMC total RNA as input. Following bead purification, Illumina adapters were added by a secondary multiplex PCR, and libraries between 200 and 400 bp were gel-purified. Demultiplexing relied on internal 6-nucleotide barcodes carried by the libraries. Libraries were sequenced on an Illumina MiSeq with 2x220 or 2x250 nucleotide paired-end reads. The authors' pipeline ran thus. FLASH 1.2.11 was used to merge paired reads, and BWA-MEM then aligned the reads to the GRCh37 human genome before TRA and TRB reads were extracted. For V and J assignment, an IMGT-derived reference of cassette sequences and CDR3 motifs that included pseudogenes was used. Reads were translated in three frames, and productive CDR3s were defined as those with a C...FGXG motif and no stop codons. Clonotypes were defined as unique combinations of V-J cassette pair and CDR3 amino acid sequence. Filtering of reads was based on Hamming distance, with the threshold set by the sequence error rate of each sample in mapped regions. The public reads were reprocessed in TCRdb via fastp at Q25 and MiXCR, keeping in-frame beta chains. Merged by CDR3 protein, the rows form single entries marked with the most common genes and DNA. The V and J calls reflect TCRdb's pipeline rather than the authors' work. The sample profile shows about 140,000 distinct CDR3 sequences; about two fifths of them were found once. The top ten clones comprise around 18% of the sample.

The sequenced material came from glioma tissue, nonneoplastic brain tissue, or PBMCs (not recorded which). The rearranged segments are TRBV27 and TRBJ2-2; no D segment can be confidently identified. The sequence was collected from a human donor with low-grade glioma or glioblastoma, undergoing nonglioma brain surgery, or in good health (not recorded which). The nucleotide sequence reads as follows: TGTGCCAGCAAGGGCAGTTGGTACGGGGAGCTGTTTTTT. This codes for CASKGSWYGELFF.